Sequencing of this T cell receptor (beta chain) was carried out in a study of cytomegalovirus exposure and HLA in healthy donors. General observations from the study: In vitro, three CMV-associated chains proved specific for CMV antigens.

CDR1 LGHNA and CDR2 YSLEER come from the germline V gene. The CDR3 contains 14 residues. V lost 0 bases, J lost 3 bases, and 6 bases lay in between. The donors were part of the validation cohort of over a hundred subjects. That cohort was separate from the first cohort, which comprised some 670 subjects. Repertoires were generated with immunoSEQ multiplex PCR, while TCRdb's copy carries only in-frame clones and drops some. The top ten clones hold 5% to 7% of a sample with some 170,000 clones, approximately 87% of them seen once. For this clone: Its antigen remains unidentified.

Specimen: PBMCs. This rearrangement joins TRBV4-3 to TRBJ2-1; possible D gene TRBD2, 5 bases. The receptor was derived from a woman between 25 and 40 years old in good health and CMV-seronegative. CDR3 protein: CASSQDRDYNEQFF. DNA for the CDR3: TGCGCCAGCAGCCAAGATCGGGACTACAATGAGCAGTTCTTC.